This T cell receptor beta chain was recorded in a study of blood T cell repertoires in COVID-19. Study-level information: Sites in the United States, Italy and Spain provided acute and convalescent COVID-19 samples. T cells, B-cell-depleted T cells, or PBMCs supplied cDNA or gDNA.

In the original processing: Estimation of nucleated cell counts was performed using reference gene primer amplification. Generated by immunoSEQ multiplex PCR, the TCRdb table keeps only in-frame clones and is missing some. V, J and clone size reflect that table, while D and trimming were determined from the DNA. This table holds around 190,000 clones, 70% to 85% found once. The sequencing sample was made of peripheral blood. The sequence was obtained from a human donor in a cohort sampled during active COVID-19.

CDR3 region: CASSRRDFTDTQYF. The CDR3 DNA follows: TGTGCCAGCAGCCGCCGGGACTTCACAGATACGCAGTATTTT. The chain couples TRBV3-1 (or the pseudogene TRBV3-2) to TRBJ2-3; tentative D call: TRBD2 (6 bases). The CDR3 is made up of 14 amino acids. Germline assignment: CDR1 LGHDT and CDR2 YNNKEL (reference sequence). V lost 4 bases to trimming and J lost 2 bases, with 10 bases between them.